This entry describes one T cell receptor beta chain. Its antigen is currently unknown. The data are from a study of T cell responses to AZD1222 COVID-19 vaccine. General study findings and limits: Per reports, nearly half of all spike-specific TCRs target regions that are unmutated in variants. All repertoire sampling was performed exclusively after the peak T cell response. Compared with day 0, the breadth and depth of the Spike-specific TCR repertoire rose significantly after two doses of AZD1222. It was only a handful of AZD1222 recipients who were seropositive at baseline.

Here immunoSEQ multiplex PCR was the method, and the copy in TCRdb shows in-frame clones only, minus some. The sample contains about 150,000 clones, 70% to 90% of which appear only once. Trimming stripped 4 bases from V and 0 bases from J, with 11 bases between. This CDR3 contains 15 residues. Germline V gives CDR1 SGHRS, CDR2 YFSETQ. Sequenced material: peripheral blood, taken on day 0 of AZD1222 vaccination. The J gene is TRBJ1-3, the V gene TRBV5-1, with D possibly being TRBD1 (5 bases). The TCR sequence derives from an adult in good health. The CDR3 is CASSPGISSGNTIYF. The DNA for the CDR3 is TGCGCCAGCAGCCCAGGGATATCCTCTGGAAACACCATATATTTT.